This T cell receptor beta chain comes out of a study of beta chain features in type 1 diabetes (dated by TCRdb to 2017 to 2018). In terms of the full investigation: Patients and healthy donors did not differ in mean age, gender distribution, total cell number or subset yield. In the study, TCRB repertoires of sorted circulating CD4+ T cell subsets from recently diagnosed type 1 diabetes patients were compared with those of matched healthy donors. Whereas all 28 donors provided naive and central memory subsets, regulatory and stem cell-like memory subsets were isolated from just 8 patients and about eight healthy donors. A total of 90 million to 120 million sorted cells were examined across all samples, and a strong correlation was observed between cell number per subset and RNA yield. The full study reports these points: Type 1 diabetes patients showed a moderate but significant shortening of TCRB CDR3 length in all four CD4+ subsets. Fewer insertions and more nucleotide deletions at VDJ recombination sites were observed in patients with type 1 diabetes, implying thymic rearrangement abnormalities. Because cDNA rather than genomic DNA was sequenced, highly expressing activated cells could have been over-represented, although no difference in activation and CD3 levels was found between groups. Naive, central memory and regulatory TCRB repertoires appeared to be more similar among patients than among healthy donors. PCR might favor shorter templates, but patient and control samples were amplified and corrected together, so any skew would affect both groups equally. Because the HLA sub-analyses included only small numbers of individuals, any influence of HLA type on TCRB rearrangement was left unresolved.

This clone showed up just a few times. The specificity of this receptor is unknown. It has no much larger one-base neighbor in the sample; base qualities were not kept. A single peripheral blood draw of approximately 0.11 L on average was collected from each donor into heparinised tubes. Using a panel that included CD45RO, CCR7, CD25, CD127, CD95 and CD27, naive, central memory, regulatory and stem cell-like memory CD4+ T cells were sorted on a BD FACSAria II. Purity was above 95% for every sorted population. Right away, PBMCs were isolated by Lymphoprep density gradient centrifugation and were stained directly, with no culture step. So that batch effects would be minimized, each experiment stained and sorted samples in pairs, pairing one healthy donor with one patient. V loses 0 bases of germline sequence and J loses 1 base, and the interval between the two ends is 10 bases. CDR1 SGHDN and CDR2 FVKESK were looked up in the germline V gene. From its cysteine to its phenylalanine, the CDR3 spans 16 amino acids. Just CDR3 DNA is preserved here, 48 bases in frame from base 1.

All of the isolated RNA was reverse transcribed with the High Capacity cDNA Reverse Transcription Kit, so expressed TCRB transcripts were sequenced. Deep immunoSEQ sequencing was performed on naive, central memory and regulatory T cell samples, with an average of roughly 3.3 million total reads per sample. After sorted cells were lysed in RLT buffer, RNA was extracted with DNase-treated RNeasy Micro or Mini kits, with the choice depending on cell number. To prevent cross-contamination, each cell subset was processed individually, whereas patient and healthy donor samples were processed jointly. Using the immunoSEQ multiplex PCR, TCRB sequences were amplified from cDNA into 87-bp fragments spanning the CDR3 region. Amplicons were sequenced on the Illumina HiSeq platform. In the original analysis: PCR bias was computationally corrected using synthetic template baselines, reads within Hamming distance 2 were collapsed, and singletons that could not be merged were discarded. Reads were aligned to IMGT to assign V, D and J genes, CDR3 length, and insertions or deletions at six rearrangement sites. Within each subset, clonotype counts were normalized to the number of sorted cells before true diversity and Gini coefficients were calculated with the tcR R package. The overlap coefficient, calculated on TCRB nucleotide sequences, was used to measure repertoire sharing. Out-of-frame TCRB sequences from naive cells were analyzed to stand in for the pre-selection repertoire. Held by TCRdb, this immuneACCESS table contains in-frame sequences only and omits some clones. Under half of the omission traces to an unresolved V gene where checked; the cause of the rest is unknown. That table supplies the V and J calls and clone size; D and trimming were determined from the DNA. This sample comprises about 260,000 clones, 24% of them detected only once. About 0.012% of the sample goes to the ten largest clones.

Sequencing used naive CD4+ T cells from blood. Explained via the paper, the cell subset or site label denotes: true naive CD4+ T cells. The TCR sequence derives from a woman in her twenties or thirties with type 1 diabetes. The sequence is built from TRBV14 and TRBJ2-1; the D segment could be TRBD2, given 7 matching bases. CDR3 protein: CASSQDGGASYNEQFF. The DNA sequence is TGTGCCAGCAGCCAAGATGGGGGGGCATCCTACAATGAGCAGTTCTTC.